Listed here are 23 T cell receptor beta chains from one sample, sequenced in a study of beta chain features in type 1 diabetes. The entirety of the isolated RNA underwent reverse transcription, so expressed TCRB transcripts were sequenced. Here immunoSEQ multiplex PCR was the method, and the copy in TCRdb shows in-frame clones only, minus some. The sample shows some 400,000 clones, roughly 16% of them seen only once. Material for sequencing was naive CD4+ T cells from blood. These receptors all stem from a woman aged 18-29 years in good health.

The chain links TRBV15 to TRBJ2-7; 11 bases align to TRBD2. This CDR3 is 12 amino acids long. Germline V gene data show CDR1 as LNHNV and CDR2 as YYDKDF (reference sequence). The J segment lost 4 bases and the V segment lost 8 bases, leaving 1 base of the junction unmatched. CDR3 nucleotides: TGTGCCACCGGGACTAGCGGTTACGAGCAGTACTTC. This encodes CATGTSGYEQYF.

A few counts support this clone. The gene calls are TRBV5-4 and TRBJ1-4; 9 bases align to TRBD1. The trim removed 4 bases at V and 8 bases at J, leaving 6 bases unmatched. Germline V lookup: CDR1 SGHNT, CDR2 YYREEE (reference sequence). This CDR3 spans 14 amino acids. The CDR3 DNA reads TGTGCCAGCAGCCGGGACAGGGCGGAAGAAAAACTGTTTTTT. Translation: CASSRDRAEEKLFF.

In this sample, this clone turned up a few times. The chain combines TRBV2 with TRBJ1-1; D possibly corresponds to TRBD1 (5 bases). V lost 7 bases and J 2 bases, leaving 17 bases between the germline ends. CDR1 SNHLY and CDR2 FYNNEI come from the germline V gene. The CDR3 sequence is 15 residues long. The CDR3 is CASIPLGRGNTEAFF. CDR3 nucleotide sequence: TGTGCCAGCATCCCCCTGGGGAGGGGCAACACTGAAGCTTTCTTT.

J is TRBJ2-5 and V is TRBV7-8; TRBD2 agrees at 11 bases. V shed 4 bases, J shed 4 bases, and the junction held 11 bases outside the gene matches. The CDR3 is 17 amino acids. Germline loops: CDR1 SGHVS, CDR2 FQNEAQ. The CDR3 DNA is TGTGCCAGCAGCTACACCTCGACTAGCGGGAAAGGAGAGACCCAGTACTTC. Its translation: CASSYTSTSGKGETQYF.

The chain has TRBV30 and TRBJ2-5, with D maybe TRBD1 (5 bases). Per the germline V gene, CDR1 is GTSNPN and CDR2 is SVGIG (reference sequence). Trimming shortened V by 3 bases and J by 5 bases, and 13 bases separated the two germline ends. The CDR3 contains 13 residues. The CDR3: CAWSPGISETQYF. The DNA for the CDR3 is TGTGCCTGGAGCCCAGGGATTTCGGAGACCCAGTACTTC.

The table lists this clone with a few counts. This chain uses TRBV27 with TRBJ2-1; D is possibly TRBD2 (5 bases). The germline V gene has CDR1 MNHEY and CDR2 SMNVEV (reference sequence). V was pared by 3 bases and J by 7 bases, with 16 bases between. CDR3 length equals 15 residues. CDR3 region: CASSLRAARTNEQFF. The DNA of the CDR3 is TGTGCCAGCAGTTTGCGGGCCGCGCGAACAAATGAGCAGTTCTTC.

The chain joins TRBV4-2 to TRBJ1-3; D unclear. V was clipped by 0 bases and J by 0 bases, with 6 bases between them. The germline gives CDR1 LGHNA, CDR2 YNFKEQ. The CDR3 covers 15 residues. The CDR3 DNA reads TGTGCCAGCAGCCAAGATCGGGTCTCTGGAAACACCATATATTTT. Its protein is CASSQDRVSGNTIYF.

This clone came up a few times. The identical CDR3 is also encoded by other nucleotide sequences in the sample. The chain is built from TRBV7-9 and TRBJ1-5, with 10 bases matching TRBD1. Germline values: CDR1 SEHNR, CDR2 FQNEAQ (reference sequence). The V segment lost 3 bases and the J segment 4 bases; nucleotides outside the gene matches: 0. The CDR3 extends over 14 amino acids. The CDR3: CASSLDRGNQPQHF. The CDR3, as DNA: TGTGCCAGCAGCTTGGACAGGGGGAATCAGCCCCAGCATTTT.

A few counts support this clone. The V call is TRBV6-1, the J call TRBJ1-1; D not resolved. The germline V and J ends were trimmed by 2 bases and 3 bases, with 19 bases remaining between them. The germline CDR1 and CDR2 sequences are MNHNS and SASEGT. This CDR3 comprises 17 residues. The CDR3 sequence: CASSEILAGYTYTEAFF. Here the CDR3 DNA reads TGTGCCAGCAGTGAAATTCTGGCGGGGTATACTTACACTGAAGCTTTCTTT.

The J gene is TRBJ2-7, the V gene TRBV28; D ambiguous. The length of the CDR3 is 14 residues. Per the germline V gene, CDR1 is MDHEN and CDR2 is SYDVKM. Trimming took 7 bases from V and 0 from J, leaving 13 bases between them. The CDR3 spells CASISGYHSYEQYF. The CDR3 nucleotides are TGTGCCAGCATTTCGGGTTACCACTCCTACGAGCAGTACTTC.

V and J are TRBV7-2 and TRBJ2-6; D is unclear. The CDR3 is made up of 13 amino acids. CDR1 and CDR2 (germline): SGHTA, FQGNSA. The ends were cut back, 4 bases at V and 2 bases at J, with 3 bases in the middle. This CDR3 is CASSSTGANVLTF. The CDR3 bases are TGTGCCAGCAGCTCAACTGGGGCCAACGTCCTGACTTTC.

This clone has more than one count but fewer than ten. The chain links TRBV7-2 to TRBJ2-7; possibly TRBD1 for D (5 bases). V gave up 1 base and J gave up 2 bases, with 9 bases separating them. The CDR3 covers 14 residues. Germline assignment: CDR1 SGHTA and CDR2 FQGNSA. The CDR3 spells CASSLEAGPYEQYF. The DNA for the CDR3 is TGTGCCAGCAGCTTAGAAGCAGGGCCCTACGAGCAGTACTTC.

The chain is built from TRBV14 and TRBJ2-5; unclear D gene. V was clipped by 1 base and J by 14 bases, with 17 bases between them. The germline CDR1 and CDR2 sequences are SGHDN and FVKESK. The CDR3 runs to 13 residues. In DNA, the CDR3 is TGTGCCAGCAGCCAAGCGCATCTAATTCAACGATACTTC. Translation: CASSQAHLIQRYF.

This clone was counted only a few times. The rearrangement links TRBV29-1 to TRBJ2-4; D is uncertain. Germline values: CDR1 SQVTM, CDR2 ANQGSEA. V lost 4 bases and J lost 1, with 11 bases in between. This CDR3 spans 14 amino acids. CDR3 nucleotide sequence: TGCAGCGTTGTTGCCCGCCAGGCCAAAAACATTCAGTACTTC. It specifies CSVVARQAKNIQYF.

This clone has just a few counts. The V and J genes are TRBV4-2 and TRBJ2-7; D gene unclear. Germline CDR1 LGHNA, CDR2 YNFKEQ. The V and J ends lost 0 bases and 5 bases respectively, with 14 bases between them. This CDR3 spans 15 amino acids. The CDR3 DNA is TGTGCCAGCAGCCAAGAATACAGATATGACGACGAGCAGTACTTC. Protein product: CASSQEYRYDDEQYF.

This clone was seen more than once but under ten times. For the CDR3, the DNA is TGTGCCAGCAGCCCAGCGGGAAGGGAGACCCAGTACTTC. This sequence encodes CASSPAGRETQYF. The chain is built from TRBV28 and TRBJ2-5; 7 positions match TRBD2. The V gene end was trimmed by 6 bases and the J gene end by 5 bases; junction bases not matched to a gene: 6. The CDR3 runs 13 residues. Germline lookup yields CDR1 MDHEN and CDR2 SYDVKM. Filled out from reference TRBV28 and TRBJ2-5, the complete variable domain reads DVKVTQSSRYLVKRTGEKVFLECVQDMDHENMFWYRQDPGLGLRLIYFSYDVKMKEKGDIPEGYSVSREKKERFSLILESASTNQTSMYLCASSPAGRETQYFGPGTRLLVL.

Here the CDR3 reads CASGLVNGPRGEQFF. In nucleotides, the CDR3 is TGTGCTAGTGGTTTGGTAAACGGGCCGCGGGGGGAGCAGTTCTTC. The rearrangement links TRBV12-5 to TRBJ2-1; 7 nucleotides line up with TRBD2. Germline V gene lookup returns CDR1 LGHNT and CDR2 FRNRAP. The V and J ends lost 0 bases and 10 bases, in that order; junction bases with no gene match: 9. This CDR3 is 15 amino acids long.

In its sample, this clone was seen a few times. The rearrangement uses TRBV30 and TRBJ1-2; D unresolved. Germline V gives CDR1 GTSNPN, CDR2 SVGIG (reference sequence). CDR3 length: 13 residues. V dropped 0 bases and J dropped 5 bases, with 10 bases sitting between them. The CDR3 loop reads CAWSVYETYGYTF. The CDR3 bases are TGTGCCTGGAGTGTATATGAGACTTATGGCTACACCTTC.

This clone has just a few counts. J is TRBJ2-7 and V is TRBV7-9; D possibly corresponds to TRBD1 (5 bases). V dropped 1 base and J dropped 2 bases, with 9 bases sitting between them. This CDR3 has 14 residues. CDR1 and CDR2 from the germline V gene are SEHNR and FQNEAQ (reference sequence). CDR3 in DNA: TGTGCCAGCAGCTTAGGACAGCCACCCTACGAGCAGTACTTC. Its protein is CASSLGQPPYEQYF.

The V gene is TRBV28, the J gene TRBJ2-6, with D possibly TRBD2 on 7 matching bases. CDR1 is MDHEN, CDR2 SYDVKM, per germline. V lost 2 bases, J lost 4 bases, and 15 bases lay in between. CDR3 size: 17 residues. As DNA, the CDR3 is TGTGCCAGCAGTTTAGGGGTCGGGGGGCCGGGGGCCAACGTCCTGACTTTC. Encoded protein: CASSLGVGGPGANVLTF.

V gene TRBV7-2 combines with J gene TRBJ1-1; D gene ambiguous. CDR3 length equals 13 residues. Trimming removed 1 base at V and 5 bases at J, with 8 bases between. Per the germline V gene, CDR1 is SGHTA and CDR2 is FQGNSA. The CDR3 reads CASSLGHKTEAFF. DNA of the CDR3: TGTGCCAGCAGCTTAGGGCATAAAACTGAAGCTTTCTTT.

This clone has a handful of counts. The gene calls are TRBV15 and TRBJ2-1; TRBD1 might be the D (5 bases). This CDR3 spans 15 amino acids. Germline loops: CDR1 LNHNV, CDR2 YYDKDF (reference sequence). Trimming pared 5 bases from V and 12 bases from J, leaving 23 bases between. CDR3 loop: CATSPSPGTERGQFF. CDR3 sequence (DNA): TGTGCCACCAGCCCTTCCCCCGGAACGGAAAGGGGGCAGTTCTTC.

The rearrangement joins TRBV5-4 to TRBJ1-2, with D possibly being TRBD1 (6 bases). CDR3 length: 15 residues. Trimming cost V 3 bases and J 7 bases, with 19 bases left between them. Germline CDR1 and CDR2: SGHNT and YYREEE (reference sequence). The DNA of the CDR3 is TGTGCCAGCAGCTATGACAGGAGCCTTTCGGGTGGCTACACCTTC. Translated: CASSYDRSLSGGYTF.